Below are 21 T cell receptor beta chains sequenced from a single sample in a study of cytomegalovirus exposure and HLA in healthy donors. The primer mix had 60 Vbeta and 13 Jbeta primers. Clones were sequenced by immunoSEQ multiplex PCR, and TCRdb holds only the in-frame ones, with some missing. The sample comprises 150,000 to 180,000 clones, around 75% of which are singletons, and roughly 8% rests with the top ten. Sequences were obtained from PBMCs. The origin of the receptors is a young man in good health and CMV-seropositive.

V gene TRBV6-1 combines with J gene TRBJ1-2; 8 bases line up with TRBD1. CDR3 length: 15 amino acids. Per the germline V gene, CDR1 is MNHNS and CDR2 is SASEGT. With V trimmed by 5 bases and J by 1 base, 6 bases remained unmatched. CDR3 residues: CASSPRTGLNYGYTF. The DNA for the CDR3 is TGTGCCAGCAGTCCGCGGACAGGGCTTAACTATGGCTACACCTTC.

The CDR3 spells CASSEEGLRWRGQFF. CDR3 in DNA: TGTGCCAGCAGCGAGGAGGGACTCCGCTGGCGGGGGCAGTTCTTC. The V call is TRBV6-1, the J call TRBJ2-1, with D tentatively TRBD2 (6 bases). The CDR3 consists of 15 residues. V lost 6 bases and J 12 bases, leaving 24 bases between the germline ends. Germline CDR1 and CDR2: MNHNS and SASEGT.

The chain links TRBV2 to TRBJ1-2; 7 nucleotides agree with TRBD1. V was clipped by 5 bases and J by 4 bases; unmatched bases: 13. Germline values: CDR1 SNHLY, CDR2 FYNNEI. This CDR3 has 16 amino acids. CDR3 sequence (DNA): TGTGCCAGCAGTAAACCCGAGGGGGCAGGGGTCTATGGCTACACCTTC. It specifies CASSKPEGAGVYGYTF. The variable domain in full, with the rest retrieved from reference TRBV2 and TRBJ1-2, is EPEVTQTPSHQVTQMGQEVILRCVPISNHLYFYWYRQILGQKVEFLVSFYNNEISEKSEIFDDQFSVERPDGSNFTLKIRSTKLEDSAMYFCASSKPEGAGVYGYTFGSGTRLTVV.

This clone was counted once. The rearrangement links TRBV27 to TRBJ2-2, with 9 positions matching TRBD1. The CDR3 totals 15 residues. Germline CDR1 reads MNHEY; CDR2 reads SMNVEV (reference sequence). Losses at the gene ends were 6 bases for V and 5 bases for J; bases not matched to a gene: 7. The CDR3 DNA reads as TGTGCCAGCAGGTTCGACAGGGGGGTTACCGGGGAGCTGTTTTTT. Translation gives CASRFDRGVTGELFF.

The chain joins TRBV5-4 to TRBJ1-2; TRBD1 matches 12 bases. V trimming: 4 bases; J trimming: 7 bases; junction bases outside the gene matches: 5. This CDR3 comprises 14 residues. In germline, CDR1 is SGHNT, CDR2 YYREEE (reference sequence). The CDR3 DNA reads as TGTGCCAGCAGCCCCGGGACAGGGGGCGCTGGCTACACCTTC. This sequence encodes CASSPGTGGAGYTF.

The rearrangement links TRBV6-1 to TRBJ2-6; 7 bases agree with TRBD2. Germline V gives CDR1 MNHNS, CDR2 SASEGT. V trimming: 3 bases; J trimming: 2 bases; junction bases outside the gene matches: 7. The CDR3 has 17 amino acids. DNA for the CDR3: TGTGCCAGCAGTGAGGGGGGGACGACAGCTGGGGCCAACGTCCTGACTTTC. It codes for CASSEGGTTAGANVLTF.

The chain has TRBV15 and TRBJ1-5; D is perhaps TRBD1 (6 bases). V was clipped by 4 bases and J by 2 bases, with 15 bases between them. In germline, CDR1 is LNHNV, CDR2 YYDKDF (reference sequence). The CDR3 has 16 residues. CDR3 protein: CATSISGAGGNQPQHF. In DNA, the CDR3 is TGTGCCACCAGCATATCAGGGGCCGGAGGCAATCAGCCCCAGCATTTT.

The chain joins TRBV5-1 to TRBJ2-7; TRBD1 agrees at 7 bases. The V gene end was trimmed by 6 bases and the J gene end by 4 bases; junction bases not matched to a gene: 10. Germline CDR1 and CDR2: SGHRS and YFSETQ. The CDR3 runs 14 residues. The CDR3 DNA is TGCGCCAGCACCCTCGGGGACAGACCGTACGAGCAGTACTTC. Encoded protein: CASTLGDRPYEQYF.

The V call is TRBV27, the J call TRBJ2-7; tentative D call: TRBD2 (5 bases). The CDR3 consists of 14 residues. Trimming cost V 7 bases and J 4 bases, with 17 bases left between them. Germline CDR1 is MNHEY and CDR2 is SMNVEV (reference sequence). This chain's CDR3 is CASNHGGSLYEQYF. CDR3 nucleotide sequence: TGTGCCAGCAACCACGGAGGATCGTTATACGAGCAGTACTTC.

The rearrangement joins TRBV10-1 to TRBJ2-2, with D tentatively TRBD2 (5 bases). Deletions cut 7 bases from V and 7 bases from J, with 16 bases between. CDR3 size: 14 residues. In germline, CDR1 is WNHNN, CDR2 SYGVQD (reference sequence). CDR3 sequence reads: CASKDGESGGELFF. The CDR3 nucleotides read TGCGCCAGCAAGGACGGGGAGTCGGGCGGGGAGCTGTTTTTT.

The rearrangement joins TRBV10-3 to TRBJ2-7; 7 bases match TRBD2. The CDR3 is made up of 15 amino acids. The germline V gene has CDR1 ENHRY and CDR2 SYGVKD. J was trimmed by 0 bases and V by 3 bases; bases with no gene match: 5. The CDR3 region is CAISETSAVSYEQYF. CDR3 bases: TGTGCCATCAGTGAAACTAGCGCCGTCTCCTACGAGCAGTACTTC.

V is TRBV19 and J is TRBJ2-7, with D hard to call. Germline V CDR1 and CDR2: LNHDA, SQIVND (reference sequence). The CDR3 extends over 13 amino acids. The germline V and J ends were trimmed by 1 base and 6 bases, with 10 bases remaining between them. CDR3 region: CASSIASPLEQYF. CDR3 in DNA: TGTGCCAGTAGTATAGCCTCCCCACTCGAGCAGTACTTC.

The V and J genes are TRBV7-2 and TRBJ1-1, with D uncertain. The germline CDR1 and CDR2 sequences are SGHTA and FQGNSA. Deletions cut 2 bases from V and 3 bases from J, with 4 bases between. The CDR3 spans 12 residues. CDR3 in DNA: TGTGCCAGCAGCTTATCGGACACTGAAGCTTTCTTT. It specifies CASSLSDTEAFF. Supplemented by reference TRBV7-2 and TRBJ1-1, the full variable domain reads GAGVSQSPSNKVTEKGKDVELRCDPISGHTALYWYRQSLGQGLEFLIYFQGNSAPDKSGLPSDRFSAERTGGSVSTLTIQRTQQEDSAVYLCASSLSDTEAFFGQGTRLTVV.

The J gene is TRBJ2-7, the V gene TRBV19, with 9 bases fitting TRBD2. V shed 6 bases, J shed 3 bases, and the junction held 6 bases outside the gene matches. In germline, CDR1 is LNHDA, CDR2 SQIVND (reference sequence). The CDR3 consists of 14 residues. CDR3 protein: CASRPSGAYYEQYF. The CDR3 nucleotides read TGTGCCAGTAGGCCTAGCGGGGCATACTACGAGCAGTACTTC.

This chain links TRBV2 with TRBJ2-5, with unresolved D. The CDR3 totals 11 residues. CDR1 and CDR2 from the germline V gene are SNHLY and FYNNEI. The CDR3 DNA reads as TGTGTCGCGAGATCCCAAGAGACCCAGTACTTC. Amino acids: CVARSQETQYF.

This chain links TRBV18 with TRBJ2-1; D is unresolved. This CDR3 is 12 amino acids long. With 0 bases removed from V and 9 bases from J, the gap between germline ends came to 6 bases. Per the germline V gene, CDR1 is KGHSH and CDR2 is LQKENI. CDR3 amino acids: CASSPPSSEQFF. The CDR3 DNA is TGTGCCAGCTCACCACCTAGCAGTGAGCAGTTCTTC.

The V and J genes are TRBV28 and TRBJ1-4; 9 bases line up with TRBD1. The CDR3 runs 17 residues. J was trimmed by 2 bases and V by 7 bases; bases with no gene match: 11. Germline V gene data show CDR1 as MDHEN and CDR2 as SYDVKM. In DNA form, the CDR3 reads TGTGCCAGCAACGGCGGGACAGGGTCAGTCACTAATGAAAAACTGTTTTTT. Its protein product is CASNGGTGSVTNEKLFF.

The chain joins TRBV30 to TRBJ2-5, with D possibly being TRBD2 (5 bases). Trimming left V 8 bases short and J 2 bases short, with 15 bases between. Looked up from germline, CDR1 is GTSNPN and CDR2 is SVGIG (reference sequence). The CDR3 covers 13 residues. The CDR3 region has the DNA TGTGCCCTCAACACGGACTTACAAGAGACCCAGTACTTC. Protein sequence: CALNTDLQETQYF.

The chain carries TRBV5-6 and TRBJ2-3; D is unresolved. The germline V and J ends were trimmed by 1 base and 3 bases, with 6 bases remaining between them. Germline loops: CDR1 SGHDT, CDR2 YYEEEE. There are 13 residues in the CDR3. CDR3 DNA sequence: TGTGCCAGCAGCTTGATGCGGACAGATACGCAGTATTTT. Amino acid sequence: CASSLMRTDTQYF.

This rearrangement joins TRBV2 to TRBJ2-1, with D possibly matching TRBD2 (6 bases). The germline V gene has CDR1 SNHLY and CDR2 FYNNEI. V shed 6 bases and J shed 2 bases, with 17 bases lying between them. CDR3 length equals 16 residues. This chain's CDR3 is CASREGAHLTYNEQFF. CDR3 nucleotide sequence: TGTGCCAGCAGGGAGGGAGCTCACCTAACCTACAATGAGCAGTTCTTC.

CDR3 protein: CASSVTGPGSPLHF. Here the CDR3 DNA reads TGTGCCAGCAGCGTAACTGGGCCTGGTTCACCCCTCCACTTT. The rearrangement links TRBV9 to TRBJ1-6; D is unresolved. The CDR3 has 14 residues. V lost 1 base and J lost 9, with 11 bases in between. CDR1 and CDR2 (germline): SGDLS, YYNGEE.